The entry below gives a single TCR beta chain sequence along with its context. Its antigen has not been determined. Qualities for individual bases were not recorded, and no much larger clone is one base off. Including cysteine and phenylalanine, the CDR3 has 13 amino acids. Only the CDR3 part of the read is kept: 39 bases, read in frame from the first base. V and J are truncated by 3 bases and 2 bases respectively, leaving an intervening sequence of 6 bases. CDR1 and CDR2, looked up from the germline V gene, are SNHLY and FYNNEI. The data stem from a study of blood T cell repertoires in COVID-19 (dated by TCRdb to the early 2020s). The study in broad terms: Samples from collaborators originated in the United States, Italy and Spain and spanned both the acute and convalescent phases of COVID-19. The material from the prospective study consisted of cDNA or gDNA derived from T cells, B-cell-depleted T cells, or PBMCs. The dataset comprised deeply sampled blood TCRbeta repertoires from subjects exposed to, actively infected with, or recovered from COVID-19. The repertoires were released in a freely available public database intended as a resource for research on the immune response to SARS-CoV-2. The samples were drawn from two sources: the first 160 participants of the ongoing ImmuneRACE study, and 1,254 subjects contributed by 6 global collaborators. The sample metadata nearly always contained a de-identified subject ID, COVID-19 status, age in years and sex. Where available, HLA class I and class II types were obtained from metadata supplied by the sample provider rather than from assay-based typing. Broader findings and caveats from the paper: The amount of clinical and demographic metadata varied by source and participant and was provided uncurated.

TCRbeta CDR3 regions were amplified from genomic DNA by means of the immunoSEQ Assay, a bias-controlled multiplex PCR. Processing in the source paper ran as follows. The number of nucleated cells in each sample was estimated by amplification of reference gene primers within the assay. To quantify the absolute abundance of each unique TCRbeta CDR3 rearrangement, sequence reads were collapsed and filtered. For each sample, productive Simpson clonality was calculated as the square root of Simpson's diversity index over productive rearrangements. TCRdb provides this immuneACCESS table in a form limited to in-frame rearrangements. Some clones are lacking; in checked studies, under half of them reflect an unresolved V gene, and why the rest are absent is not known. V and J calls and clone size are those listed in that table; D and trimming were worked out from the DNA. The sample table holds more than 200,000 clones, of which roughly 84% were seen once. About 10% of the sample is taken by the ten largest.

One collaborating source in Seattle enrolled patients while the patients were actively infected and followed the patients over time throughout the course of disease. Each collaborating institution followed its own protocols to collect whole blood in K2EDTA tubes. For TCRbeta analysis, collaborators shipped samples as frozen whole blood, isolated PBMCs, or DNA extracted from either of those sample types. In this chain, TRBV2 is recombined with TRBJ2-3, with no confidently assigned D gene. Input material: peripheral blood. This receptor was taken from a woman of 80 years or more with COVID-19, enrolled during active disease. The CDR3 region: CASSDRYTDTQYF. The base sequence is TGTGCCAGCAGTGATCGTTACACAGATACGCAGTATTTT.